These T cell receptor beta chains were read from a single sample in a study of control samples from healthy donors and cancer patients. Assay: immunoSEQ multiplex PCR; the TCRdb copy retains only in-frame clones and omits some. The sample yields about 120,000 clones, around nine tenths seen once. Sequenced material: blood. These receptors were collected from a man aged 25 to 40 in good health. The CDR3 runs from the conserved cysteine through the conserved F or W. D genes are given only for firm matches. Size values are once, few and many counts, or a class for expanded clones, and some rows have none.

>TRBJ2-5|NA|NA|TRBV11-3
CASSLDQGTQYF
TGTGCCAGCAGCTTAGATCAGGGGACCCAGTACTTC
>TRBJ2-3|TRBD2|NA|TRBV4-1
CASSQDRLRTSGDSTDTQYF
TGCGCCAGCAGCCAAGATAGGCTAAGGACTAGCGGGGATAGCACAGATACGCAGTATTTT
>TRBJ1-5|TRBD1|NA|TRBV6-1
CASSTTGAKRPQHF
TGTGCCAGCAGTACGACAGGGGCGAAGCGGCCCCAGCATTTT
>TRBJ2-5|TRBD1|NA|TRBV24-1
CATSENGQGQETQYF
TGTGCCACCAGTGAAAACGGACAGGGCCAAGAGACCCAGTACTTC
>TRBJ2-3|TRBD2|NA|TRBV24-1
CATSDAGDWDTQYF
TGTGCCACCAGTGATGCGGGGGATTGGGATACGCAGTATTTT
>TRBJ1-2|TRBD1|NA|TRBV6-5
CASKTGWNGYTF
TGTGCCAGCAAGACAGGGTGGAATGGCTACACCTTC
>TRBJ1-5|NA|NA|TRBV6-4
CAILSRAGHNQPQHF
TGTGCCATCTTATCAAGGGCAGGTCACAATCAGCCCCAGCATTTT
>TRBJ2-1|NA|once|TRBV6-5
CASTGAGFGDEQFF
TGTGCCAGCACCGGCGCGGGGTTCGGCGATGAGCAGTTCTTC
>TRBJ1-1|TRBD1|NA|TRBV29-1
CSAGQGATEAFF
TGCAGCGCCGGACAGGGGGCCACTGAAGCTTTCTTT
>TRBJ1-2|NA|NA|TRBV5-1
CASSLAIGVAAYGYTF
TGCGCCAGCAGCTTGGCCATTGGAGTGGCGGCCTATGGCTACACCTTC
>TRBJ2-1|NA|NA|TRBV5-8
CASSLGTGGDEQFF
TGTGCCAGCAGCTTGGGGACGGGTGGTGATGAGCAGTTCTTC
>TRBJ2-2|NA|NA|TRBV11-3
CASSLVGGSAGTNTGELFF
TGTGCCAGCAGCTTAGTAGGTGGGTCAGCGGGCACGAACACCGGGGAGCTGTTTTTT
>TRBJ2-1|NA|few|TRBV7-6
CASSLDMRQGGPNEQFF
TGTGCCAGCAGCTTAGATATGCGCCAGGGGGGCCCTAATGAGCAGTTCTTC
>TRBJ1-5|NA|NA|TRBV6-4
CASSSPDTQSGQPQHF
TGTGCCAGCTCCTCCCCGGACACCCAATCGGGTCAGCCCCAGCATTTT
>TRBJ2-7|NA|once|TRBV10-1
CASSPNLGGYEQYF
TGCGCCAGCAGTCCGAACTTGGGCGGCTACGAGCAGTACTTC
>TRBJ1-1|NA|NA|TRBV7-2
CASSLDRLNTEAFF
TGTGCCAGCAGCTTAGACCGGTTGAACACTGAAGCTTTCTTT
>TRBJ2-7|NA|NA|TRBV11-3
CASSLEGGGEQYF
TGTGCCAGCAGCTTAGAAGGGGGAGGCGAGCAGTACTTC
>TRBJ1-2|NA|NA|TRBV20-1
CSVGGYTF
TGCAGTGTCGGGGGTTACACCTTC
>TRBJ1-4|TRBD1|NA|TRBV19
CASSTGTVKVF
TGTGCCAGTAGCACCGGGACAGTTAAGGTGTTT
>TRBJ1-4|TRBD1|NA|TRBV28
CASYRSGQFNEKLFF
TGTGCCAGTTACCGTTCGGGACAGTTTAATGAAAAACTGTTTTTT
>TRBJ1-1|NA|NA|TRBV6-5
CASSYGGMNTEAFF
TGTGCCAGCAGTTACGGGGGTATGAACACTGAAGCTTTCTTT
>TRBJ2-1|TRBD1|NA|TRBV27
CASREATGGWEQFF
TGTGCCAGCAGAGAAGCAACAGGGGGCTGGGAGCAGTTCTTC
>TRBJ2-1|NA|NA|TRBV3-1/TRBV3-2
CASSQMAISYNEQFF
TGTGCCAGCAGCCAAATGGCTATCTCCTACAATGAGCAGTTCTTC
>TRBJ2-5|NA|NA|TRBV29-1
CSVGGIRTVQETQYF
TGCAGCGTTGGGGGTATCAGGACAGTTCAAGAGACCCAGTACTTC
>TRBJ2-1|TRBD1|NA|TRBV24-1
CATSERDRGHEQFF
TGTGCCACCAGTGAACGCGACAGGGGTCATGAGCAGTTCTTC
>TRBJ2-5|NA|NA|TRBV2
CASSDNQETQYF
TGTGCCAGCAGTGACAACCAAGAGACCCAGTACTTC
>TRBJ2-6|NA|few|TRBV7-3
CASSHGPSSGANVLTF
TGTGCCAGCAGCCACGGACCGTCCTCTGGGGCCAACGTCCTGACTTTC
>TRBJ2-1|TRBD2|NA|TRBV10-1
CASSESGAGGRNEQFF
TGCGCCAGCAGTGAGTCGGGAGCGGGGGGCCGAAATGAGCAGTTCTTC
>TRBJ2-2|TRBD2|once|TRBV5-8
CASSRGLAVNTGELFF
TGTGCCAGCAGCAGGGGACTAGCGGTTAACACCGGGGAGCTGTTTTTT
>TRBJ1-5|NA|NA|TRBV2
CASSEQGGGQPQHF
TGTGCCAGCAGTGAACAGGGAGGCGGCCAGCCCCAGCATTTT
>TRBJ1-2|TRBD1|NA|TRBV10-3
CAISGPGTGVGYTF
TGTGCCATCAGTGGCCCAGGGACAGGGGTTGGCTACACCTTC
>TRBJ1-4|TRBD1|NA|TRBV5-1
CASSVTGLDEKLFF
TGCGCCAGCAGTGTGACAGGGCTGGATGAAAAACTGTTTTTT
>TRBJ1-6|NA|NA|TRBV5-1
CASSAQGGGPLNSPLHF
TGCGCCAGCAGCGCCCAAGGAGGGGGACCCCTTAATTCACCCCTCCACTTT
>TRBJ1-1|NA|NA|TRBV11-3
CASSAQGMNTEAFF
TGTGCCAGCAGCGCCCAGGGGATGAACACTGAAGCTTTCTTT
>TRBJ1-2|NA|NA|TRBV18
CASSIGNDYGYTF
TGTGCCAGCTCCATAGGGAATGACTATGGCTACACCTTC
>TRBJ2-2|TRBD1|NA|TRBV4-2
CASSQGTGRTGELFF
TGTGCCAGCAGCCAGGGGACAGGGCGGACCGGGGAGCTGTTTTTT
>TRBJ1-4|NA|NA|TRBV7-8
CASSLISANEKLFF
TGTGCCAGCAGCTTAATATCAGCTAATGAAAAACTGTTTTTT
>TRBJ2-7|NA|NA|TRBV3-1/TRBV3-2
CASSQVRSYEQYF
TGTGCCAGCAGCCAAGTAAGATCCTACGAGCAGTACTTC
>TRBJ1-1|TRBD1|NA|TRBV14
CASSHRGTGGFTEAFF
TGTGCCAGCAGCCATCGGGGGACAGGGGGTTTCACTGAAGCTTTCTTT
>TRBJ1-5|TRBD1|NA|TRBV10-2
CASSTGGWQPQHF
TGCGCCAGCTCAACAGGGGGCTGGCAGCCCCAGCATTTT
>TRBJ1-3|NA|NA|TRBV5-1
CASSLGLGNTIYF
TGCGCCAGCAGCTTGGGGTTGGGAAACACCATATATTTT
>TRBJ2-7|TRBD1|once|TRBV2
CACTGGYNEQYF
TGTGCCTGCACAGGGGGATACAACGAGCAGTACTTC